This T cell receptor (beta chain) came from a study of T cell repertoires in cytomegalovirus infection. At the level of the study: CMV infection together with matching HLA type was indicated by public TCR beta signatures. The study, taken as a whole, reports: HLA-C-restricted CMV-specific TCR beta clonotypes were dominant in the ex vivo response.

On this clonotype itself: Its target is unknown. A single base separates this from a much larger clone, so it may be a read error. The conserved phenylalanine or tryptophan normally closing the CDR3 is absent here, so this likely arose from a read error.

TCRdb itself ran the reads through MiXCR, one entry per CDR3 protein. This sample has around 440,000 distinct CDR3 sequences; approximately 10% occur once, and the top ten carry around 9.6%. The V end lost 1 base, the J end lost 8 bases, and 6 bases lay between the germline ends. CDR1 ENHRY and CDR2 SYGVKD come from the germline V gene. This CDR3 comprises 12 residues. This receptor was identified in a human donor in good health (CMV status not recorded). Some clones in this sample may be carry-over from other donors' samples. Sample: PBMCs. The chain is built from TRBV10-3 and TRBJ2-1; D tentatively fits TRBD1 or TRBD2 (5 bases each). The CDR3 DNA sequence: TGTGCCATCAGTGAGTTGGGGGATGAGCAGTTCTCC. This codes for CAISELGDEQFS.